This passage covers 24 T cell receptor beta chains from one sample sequenced in a study of cytomegalovirus exposure and HLA in healthy donors. 13 Jbeta primers and 60 Vbeta primers were used for the PCR. TCRdb's copy holds only in-frame clones and misses some; the assay was immunoSEQ multiplex PCR. The data contain about 87,000 clones, approximately 74% of them seen just once; the ten biggest clones take up around 20%. The sample consisted of PBMCs. The receptor source for this set is a man younger than 40 in good health and CMV-seropositive.

The chain joins TRBV9 to TRBJ2-7; TRBD1 aligns across 12 bases. The V and J ends lost 0 bases and 7 bases, in that order; junction bases with no gene match: 5. The CDR3 contains 15 residues. CDR1 SGDLS and CDR2 YYNGEE come from the germline V gene. CDR3 region: CASSVGGQGAREQYF. In nucleotides, the CDR3 is TGTGCCAGCAGCGTAGGGGGACAGGGGGCGCGAGAGCAGTACTTC.

Concerning this clone itself: Mismatch with germline at one junction end may stem from a read error. CDR3 nucleotide sequence: TGTGCTAGCAGCTTAGGCCGGGACACCTCCTACAATGAGCAGTTCTTC. It is translated as CASSLGRDTSYNEQFF. The chain recombines TRBV7-7 with TRBJ2-1; weak D call: TRBD1 (6 bases). Germline lookup yields CDR1 SSHAT and CDR2 FNYEAQ (reference sequence). The CDR3 totals 16 residues.

The CDR3 DNA reads TGTGCCAGCAGCGGGACAGCCGGAAACACCATATATTTT. It encodes CASSGTAGNTIYF. This chain joins TRBV6-1 and TRBJ1-3; 7 bases match TRBD1. V was clipped by 6 bases and J by 4 bases; unmatched bases: 3. Germline CDR1 MNHNS, CDR2 SASEGT. The CDR3 runs 13 residues.

The chain carries TRBV4-1 and TRBJ2-7; 8 nucleotides agree with TRBD1. V shed 4 bases, J shed 1 base, and the junction held 9 bases outside the gene matches. CDR3 length: 16 amino acids. Germline assignment: CDR1 MGHRA and CDR2 YSYEKL. CDR3 amino acids: CASSPAGTGSSYEQYF. CDR3 nucleotides: TGCGCCAGCAGCCCCGCCGGGACAGGTTCTTCCTACGAGCAGTACTTC.

This clone has more than one count but fewer than ten. One junction end does not reproduce the germline sequence, and a read error may be involved. The V gene is TRBV29-1, the J gene TRBJ1-5; D gene uncertain. This CDR3 spans 13 amino acids. CDR1 and CDR2 from the germline V gene are SQVTM and ANQGSEA. This chain's CDR3 is CSVAGNRNQPQNF. The CDR3 nucleotides are TGCAGCGTTGCGGGGAATAGGAATCAGCCCCAGAATTTT.

This clone came up a few times. The V call is TRBV7-3, the J call TRBJ1-3; D is undetermined. Germline-derived CDR1 and CDR2 are SGHTA and FQGTGA. With 1 base removed from V and 1 base from J, the gap between germline ends came to 8 bases. The CDR3 sequence is 15 residues long. CDR3 region: CASSLNVRSGNTIYF. CDR3 coding DNA: TGTGCCAGCAGCTTAAATGTACGGTCTGGAAACACCATATATTTT.

The rearrangement links TRBV5-1 to TRBJ2-1; D call uncertain. V was clipped by 0 bases and J by 10 bases, with 11 bases between them. CDR1 and CDR2 (germline): SGHRS, YFSETQ. The CDR3 has 13 amino acids. The CDR3 DNA reads TGCGCCAGCAGCTTGGGTCTTAACGGGGAGCAGTTCTTC. It encodes CASSLGLNGEQFF.

This rearrangement joins TRBV6-5 to TRBJ2-7; 7 bases agree with TRBD2. The germline V gene has CDR1 MNHEY and CDR2 SVGAGI. V lost 2 bases and J lost 12; bases outside the gene matches: 10. CDR3 length: 13 residues. CDR3 in DNA: TGTGCCAGCAGTTACAAAGCGGGGCCTAGGGGGTACTTC. Its protein is CASSYKAGPRGYF.

This chain links TRBV15 with TRBJ2-5, with no clear D. Trimming removed 0 bases from V and 5 bases from J, with 7 bases in between. Germline values: CDR1 LNHNV, CDR2 YYDKDF (reference sequence). CDR3 length equals 13 residues. The CDR3 protein is CATSRDLRETQYF. The CDR3 DNA is TGTGCCACCAGCAGAGATCTTCGTGAGACCCAGTACTTC.

Note on this clone: Germline is not matched at one junction end, which may reflect a read error. The CDR3 coding sequence is TGCAGCAATACACGAACGAACCCTGAAGCTTTCTTT. As protein: CSNTRTNPEAFF. The rearrangement joins TRBV29-1 to TRBJ1-1; D is undetermined. This CDR3 has 12 amino acids. From germline, CDR1 is SQVTM and CDR2 ANQGSEA.

This clone was seen more than once but under ten times. The chain joins TRBV5-1 to TRBJ1-1; D is unresolved. The CDR3 runs 14 residues. The V end was cut by 0 bases, the J end by 3 bases, with 9 bases between. Germline V lookup: CDR1 SGHRS, CDR2 YFSETQ. The CDR3 spells CASSLGRGDTEAFF. For the CDR3, the DNA is TGCGCCAGCAGCTTGGGACGGGGAGACACTGAAGCTTTCTTT.

The chain combines TRBV19 with TRBJ1-1; D not certain. Trimming took 1 base from V and 6 from J, leaving 15 bases between them. The CDR3 is made up of 15 amino acids. Germline V CDR1 and CDR2: LNHDA, SQIVND (reference sequence). CDR3 sequence: CASSIAVRVSPEAFF. As DNA, the CDR3 is TGTGCCAGTAGTATAGCGGTCCGGGTCAGCCCTGAAGCTTTCTTT.

This chain joins TRBV25-1 and TRBJ1-2; D remains ambiguous. Deletions cut 5 bases from V and 3 bases from J, with 7 bases between. Germline V gene data show CDR1 as MGHDK and CDR2 as SYGVNS. This CDR3 is 12 amino acids long. CDR3 sequence: CASSRRDYGYTF. CDR3 nucleotide sequence: TGTGCCAGCAGTCGACGGGACTATGGCTACACCTTC.

This chain joins TRBV7-9 and TRBJ1-1; weak D call: TRBD1 (5 bases). The V gene lost 1 base and the J gene lost 7 bases, with 16 bases spanning the gap. CDR3 length: 15 amino acids. From germline, CDR1 is SEHNR and CDR2 FQNEAQ (reference sequence). CDR3 sequence reads: CASSLGTGRGGEAFF. The DNA for the CDR3 is TGTGCCAGCAGCTTAGGTACAGGAAGGGGAGGTGAAGCTTTCTTT.

The J gene is TRBJ2-5, the V gene TRBV25-1; 8 nucleotides align to TRBD1. The DNA end favors TRBJ2-7, so the J call may be wrong. In germline, CDR1 is MGHDK, CDR2 SYGVNS. The CDR3 extends over 14 amino acids. The chain's CDR3 is CASRTDRGGYEQYF. Written as DNA, the CDR3 is TGTGCCAGCAGAACCGACAGGGGAGGCTACGAGCAGTACTTC.

The rearrangement joins TRBV5-4 to TRBJ1-1; D is uncertain. Germline CDR1 SGHNT, CDR2 YYREEE (reference sequence). The CDR3 consists of 13 residues. V was cut by 0 bases and J by 1 base, with 4 bases left in between. In DNA form, the CDR3 reads TGTGCCAGCAGCTTGGACTCGAACACTGAAGCTTTCTTT. The encoded protein is CASSLDSNTEAFF.

The rearrangement links TRBV6-5 to TRBJ2-7, with 7 bases fitting TRBD2. J was trimmed by 7 bases and V by 4 bases; bases with no gene match: 7. CDR1 MNHEY and CDR2 SVGAGI come from the germline V gene. The CDR3 spans 13 residues. The CDR3 nucleotides read TGTGCCAGCAGTTGGACGGGAGGTCTAGAGCAGTACTTC. It encodes CASSWTGGLEQYF.

This clone was seen once. This chain uses TRBV18 with TRBJ1-4; maybe TRBD1 (6 bases). Trimming left V 3 bases short and J 4 bases short, with 12 bases between. The length of the CDR3 is 15 residues. Germline V gene sequence: CDR1 KGHSH, CDR2 LQKENI. DNA for the CDR3: TGTGCCAGCTCACCGCACAGGGAAATTAATGAAAAACTGTTTTTT. Translation: CASSPHREINEKLFF.

The rearrangement links TRBV28 to TRBJ1-2; 9 nucleotides line up with TRBD1. There are 17 residues in the CDR3. V trimming: 2 bases; J trimming: 8 bases; junction bases outside the gene matches: 15. The germline V gene encodes CDR1 MDHEN and CDR2 SYDVKM. The CDR3, as DNA: TGTGCCAGCAGTTTAGAGGTGGATATGGACAGGGGCCGCGGCTACACCTTC. As protein: CASSLEVDMDRGRGYTF.

J is TRBJ1-5 and V is TRBV7-9; D is ambiguous. The CDR3 runs to 14 residues. V lost 4 bases to trimming and J lost 7 bases, with 14 bases between them. Germline V lookup: CDR1 SEHNR, CDR2 FQNEAQ (reference sequence). This CDR3 reads CASSYTGYEQPQHF. The CDR3 DNA reads TGTGCCAGCAGCTACACGGGGTATGAGCAGCCCCAGCATTTT. Drawing the rest from reference TRBV7-9 and TRBJ1-5, the complete variable domain is DTGVSQNPRHKITKRGQNVTFRCDPISEHNRLYWYRQTLGQGPEFLTYFQNEAQLEKSRLLSDRFSAERPKGSFSTLEIQRTEQGDSAMYLCASSYTGYEQPQHFGDGTRLSIL.

This chain joins TRBV7-9 and TRBJ2-5, with 8 nucleotides matching TRBD2. CDR3 length: 13 amino acids. J was trimmed by 5 bases and V by 4 bases; bases with no gene match: 3. CDR1 is SEHNR and CDR2 is FQNEAQ in the germline V gene (reference sequence). The CDR3 nucleotides are TGTGCCAGCAGCTCCGGGGGGGAGGAGACCCAGTACTTC. Translated, it gives CASSSGGEETQYF.

The V and J genes are TRBV6-1 and TRBJ2-7; 8 bases align to TRBD2. This CDR3 is 14 amino acids long. Germline assignment: CDR1 MNHNS and CDR2 SASEGT. V gave up 5 bases and J gave up 3 bases; unmatched junction bases: 6. The DNA for the CDR3 is TGTGCCAGCAGTCCCGGGGGGGGCAGCTACGAGCAGTACTTC. Translated, it gives CASSPGGGSYEQYF.

The DNA for the CDR3 is TGTGCCAGCAGCCTCCTAGGGCTAGCGGGAGGCTCCGGGGAGCTGTTTTTT. It translates to CASSLLGLAGGSGELFF. This rearrangement joins TRBV9 to TRBJ2-2; 11 bases line up with TRBD2. Germline V gives CDR1 SGDLS, CDR2 YYNGEE. The CDR3 runs to 17 residues. With V trimmed by 4 bases and J by 6 bases, 11 bases remained unmatched.

This chain joins TRBV4-2 and TRBJ2-1; maybe TRBD1 (6 bases). This CDR3 is built from 17 residues. V shed 1 base and J shed 0 bases, with 13 bases lying between them. Germline loops: CDR1 LGHNA, CDR2 YNFKEQ. CDR3 bases: TGTGCCAGCAGCCAAGCGTACAGGGCCAGCTCCTACAATGAGCAGTTCTTC. It yields the protein CASSQAYRASSYNEQFF.